One sample yielded the 5 T cell receptor beta chains listed below, sequenced in a study of T cell responses to AZD1222 COVID-19 vaccine. Produced via immunoSEQ multiplex PCR; TCRdb's table is partial and in-frame only. Of some 110,000 clones detected, more than 70% appear once; the ten largest clones hold about 4.3%. Sample: peripheral blood, taken 28 days after the second AZD1222 dose. These receptors were obtained from an adult who received the AZD1222 COVID-19 vaccine.

This sequence joins TRBV11-2 and TRBJ1-6, with D hard to call. Trimming removed 1 base at V and 9 bases at J, with 10 bases between. Germline CDR1 is SGHAT and CDR2 is FQNNGV. The CDR3 extends over 14 amino acids. The CDR3 spells CASSLGQAVSPLHF. CDR3 in DNA: TGTGCCAGCAGCTTAGGGCAGGCGGTTTCACCCCTCCACTTT.

The chain combines TRBV4-3 with TRBJ1-5, with 9 bases identical to TRBD1. The J segment lost 4 bases and the V segment lost 0 bases, leaving 4 bases of the junction unmatched. The CDR3 totals 16 residues. CDR1 and CDR2 from the germline V gene are LGHNA and YSLEER. The CDR3 region is CASSQDHGQGNQPQHF. The CDR3 DNA reads as TGCGCCAGCAGCCAAGATCACGGACAGGGGAATCAGCCCCAGCATTTT.

This chain connects TRBV20-1 to TRBJ1-4, with D maybe TRBD1 (6 bases). CDR1 is DFQATT, CDR2 SNEGSKA, per germline (reference sequence). The CDR3 length is 15 residues. Trimming removed 3 bases at V and 4 bases at J, with 15 bases between. The chain's CDR3 is CSASDPTGFNEKLFF. CDR3 sequence (DNA): TGCAGTGCTAGTGACCCCACAGGGTTTAATGAAAAACTGTTTTTT.

For the CDR3, the DNA is TGTGCCAGCAGGATAACAGGGGGGTTAAATTCACCCCTCCACTTT. Its translation: CASRITGGLNSPLHF. The chain is built from TRBV11-2 and TRBJ1-6; 8 bases map to TRBD1. Germline lookup yields CDR1 SGHAT and CDR2 FQNNGV. V shed 6 bases, J shed 7 bases, and the junction held 8 bases outside the gene matches. The CDR3 length is 15 residues. The full variable domain, rest sourced from reference TRBV11-2 and TRBJ1-6, is EAGVAQSPRYKIIEKRQSVAFWCNPISGHATLYWYQQILGQGPKLLIQFQNNGVVDDSQLPKDRFSAERLKGVDSTLKIQPAKLEDSAVYLCASRITGGLNSPLHFGNGTRLTVT.

The rearrangement links TRBV6-5 to TRBJ1-2; D unresolved. Germline CDR1 and CDR2: MNHEY and SVGAGI. V dropped 1 base and J dropped 8 bases, with 11 bases sitting between them. CDR3 length equals 13 residues. This CDR3 is CASSYWSGYGYTF. The CDR3 region has the DNA TGTGCCAGCAGTTACTGGTCAGGCTACGGCTACACCTTC.